The T cell receptor (beta chain) described here comes from a study of shared clonotypes between healthy human individuals. Regarding the study as a whole: Clonotype sharing among the donors was expected to vary with sequencing depth. A generally larger estimated richness was seen in naive subsets than in memory subsets.

Naivety among CD8 cells was defined by CD45RO negativity and positive CCR7 selection, thereby excluding terminally differentiated effector memory CD45RA+ cells. Trimming shortened V by 1 base and J by 7 bases, and 4 bases separated the two germline ends. The CDR3 sequence is 11 residues long. Germline CDR1 is SGHTA and CDR2 is FQGNSA. The protocol was immunoSEQ multiplex PCR, while the TCRdb copy is restricted to in-frame clones and leaves out a portion. This table has about 580,000 clones, 95% to 98% appearing once. As for this clone: Antigen unknown.

Material for sequencing was naive CD8+ T cells sorted from blood. The source is a man aged 25-45 years in good health. This sequence joins TRBV7-2 and TRBJ2-5; D remains unclear. CDR3 loop: CASSLVGTQYF. The CDR3 region has the DNA TGTGCCAGCAGCTTAGTGGGGACCCAGTACTTC.